Listed below are T cell receptor beta chains from one sample, sequenced in a study of technical replicates of blood from several donors. Measured with immunoSEQ multiplex PCR; TCRdb has only the in-frame clones, and not every one. The sample lists approximately 73,000 clones, about 92% occurring once. The sequencing sample was made of T cells isolated from PBMCs. The receptors were sampled from a human donor in good health. Each CDR3 is given with its conserved first and last residue. D genes are given only for firm matches. A row's size may be missing; if present it is once, few, many or a size class.

J gene: TRBJ2-3
D gene: TRBD2
V gene: TRBV5-6
clone size: .
CDR3 DNA: TGTGCCAGCAGCGGACTAGCGGGCACAGATACGCAGTATTTT
CDR3 protein: CASSGLAGTDTQYF

J gene: TRBJ1-1
D gene: .
V gene: TRBV28
clone size: .
CDR3 DNA: TGTGCCAGCCGATATGAATTTGTTACACCACAGGTAGAAGCTTTCTTT
CDR3 protein: CASRYEFVTPQVEAFF

J gene: TRBJ2-4
D gene: .
V gene: TRBV2
clone size: .
CDR3 DNA: TGTGCCAGCAGTGAAGCTCCGTGGGCGGGAGCCAAAAACATTCAGTACTTC
CDR3 protein: CASSEAPWAGAKNIQYF

J gene: TRBJ2-7
D gene: .
V gene: TRBV11-2
clone size: .
CDR3 DNA: TGTGCCAGCAGCGCCACAGGGTTCGAGCAGTACTTC
CDR3 protein: CASSATGFEQYF

J gene: TRBJ2-7
D gene: .
V gene: TRBV15
clone size: .
CDR3 DNA: TGTGCCACCAGCCGCCGGGACACCCCCTACGAGCAGTACTTC
CDR3 protein: CATSRRDTPYEQYF

J gene: TRBJ1-2
D gene: TRBD1
V gene: TRBV6-6
clone size: .
CDR3 DNA: TGTGCCAGCAGTTACTCAGACAGGGCCGTTTATGGCTACACCTTC
CDR3 protein: CASSYSDRAVYGYTF

J gene: TRBJ1-2
D gene: TRBD1
V gene: TRBV29-1
clone size: .
CDR3 DNA: TGCAGCGTGGAGAGACAGGGGGACTATGGCTACACCTTC
CDR3 protein: CSVERQGDYGYTF

J gene: TRBJ2-1
D gene: .
V gene: TRBV6-1
clone size: .
CDR3 DNA: TGTGCCAGCAGCCAGTACAATGAGCAGTTCTTC
CDR3 protein: CASSQYNEQFF

J gene: TRBJ2-5
D gene: TRBD2
V gene: TRBV11-2
clone size: .
CDR3 DNA: TGTGCCAGCAGCCTCCAGACTAGCGAGGCGGAGACCCAGTACTTC
CDR3 protein: CASSLQTSEAETQYF

J gene: TRBJ2-3
D gene: .
V gene: TRBV5-1
clone size: .
CDR3 DNA: TGCGCCAGCAGCCCACATAGTAGCGCGCCAGATACGCAGTATTTT
CDR3 protein: CASSPHSSAPDTQYF

J gene: TRBJ2-5
D gene: TRBD1
V gene: TRBV28
clone size: once
CDR3 DNA: TGTGCCAGCAGTTTAAGCCCCACAGGGGTCGTCGAGACCCAGTACTTC
CDR3 protein: CASSLSPTGVVETQYF

J gene: TRBJ1-3
D gene: .
V gene: TRBV11-2
clone size: .
CDR3 DNA: TGTGCCAGCAGTCAGTTGCCCGGAAACACCATATATTTT
CDR3 protein: CASSQLPGNTIYF

J gene: TRBJ1-2
D gene: .
V gene: TRBV7-9
clone size: .
CDR3 DNA: TGTGCCAGCAGCTTAGTCCTAACAGGGCATGGCTACACCTTC
CDR3 protein: CASSLVLTGHGYTF

J gene: TRBJ1-2
D gene: .
V gene: TRBV9
clone size: .
CDR3 DNA: TGTGCCAGCAGCGTACGGGAGGGAGGGGGACTAGCCTCTGTTAACTATGGCTACACCTTC
CDR3 protein: CASSVREGGGLASVNYGYTF

J gene: TRBJ1-4
D gene: TRBD1
V gene: TRBV9
clone size: once
CDR3 DNA: TGTGCCAGCAGCGTAGGCTCGGGGACAGGGGGCACTAATGAAAAACTGTTTTTT
CDR3 protein: CASSVGSGTGGTNEKLFF

J gene: TRBJ2-7
D gene: .
V gene: TRBV2
clone size: .
CDR3 DNA: TGTGCCAGCACCGACCCGGGGGAGCAGTACTTC
CDR3 protein: CASTDPGEQYF

J gene: TRBJ2-7
D gene: .
V gene: TRBV6-1
clone size: .
CDR3 DNA: TGTGCCACAGGGTACGAGCAGTACTTC
CDR3 protein: CATGYEQYF

J gene: TRBJ2-4
D gene: TRBD1
V gene: TRBV7-9
clone size: .
CDR3 DNA: TGTGCCAGCAGCCCCAAAGGGGCGGGGCAGGGGGCGAACATTCAGTACTTC
CDR3 protein: CASSPKGAGQGANIQYF